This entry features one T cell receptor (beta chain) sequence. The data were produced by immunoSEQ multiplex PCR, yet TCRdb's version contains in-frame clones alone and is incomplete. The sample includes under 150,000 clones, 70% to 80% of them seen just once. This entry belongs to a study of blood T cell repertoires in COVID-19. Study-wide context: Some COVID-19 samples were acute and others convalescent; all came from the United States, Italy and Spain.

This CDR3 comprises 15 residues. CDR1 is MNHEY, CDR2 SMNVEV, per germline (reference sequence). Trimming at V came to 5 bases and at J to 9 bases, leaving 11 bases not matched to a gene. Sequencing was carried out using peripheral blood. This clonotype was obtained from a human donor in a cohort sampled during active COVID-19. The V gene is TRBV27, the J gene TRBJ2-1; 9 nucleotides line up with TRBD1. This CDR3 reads CASSPTTGGIGEQFF. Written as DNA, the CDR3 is TGTGCCAGCAGTCCGACAACAGGGGGCATAGGTGAGCAGTTCTTC.